This T cell receptor beta chain was profiled in a study of beta chain features in type 1 diabetes. General study findings and limits: Shorter templates may be favored by PCR, equally so in patients and controls. Shorter TCRB CDR3s, moderately but significantly so, were found in Type 1 diabetes patients in all four CD4+ subsets.

Reverse transcribing all isolated RNA meant expressed TCRB transcripts were sequenced. Here immunoSEQ multiplex PCR was the method, and the copy in TCRdb shows in-frame clones only, minus some. Of hundreds of thousands of clones listed, roughly an eighth are singletons. The CDR3 consists of 13 residues. Trimming pared 6 bases from V and 0 bases from J, leaving 9 bases between. Germline V gene sequence: CDR1 GTSNPN, CDR2 SVGIG (reference sequence). On this clone itself: Antigen specificity is unknown.

Sequencing used naive CD4+ T cells from blood. The sequence derives from a man between 18 and 29 years old with type 1 diabetes. This chain links TRBV30 with TRBJ2-4, with D perhaps matching TRBD1 (5 bases). The CDR3 loop is CACEQGAKNIQYF. CDR3 sequence (DNA): TGTGCCTGTGAGCAGGGAGCCAAAAACATTCAGTACTTC.